These 27 T cell receptor beta chains came from one sample sequenced in a study of blood T cell repertoires in COVID-19. Only in-frame clones appear in the TCRdb table, and some are missing; sequencing was by immunoSEQ multiplex PCR. The sample has 310,000 or so clones, over 80% seen once. Input material: PBMCs or T cells enriched from blood (not recorded which). The receptors originated from a woman under 30 who had recovered from COVID-19.

This chain joins TRBV28 and TRBJ1-5; D ambiguous. From germline, CDR1 is MDHEN and CDR2 SYDVKM. The CDR3 runs to 18 residues. V was clipped by 5 bases and J by 6 bases, with 26 bases between them. For the CDR3, the DNA is TGTGCCAGCAGTCCAGCGGGCACCCTGAGTATAGCAAGTCAGCCCCAGCATTTT. Translation gives CASSPAGTLSIASQPQHF.

The V call is TRBV5-1, the J call TRBJ2-5, with D perhaps TRBD2 (6 bases). The V end was cut by 2 bases, the J end by 5 bases, with 10 bases between. This CDR3 contains 13 residues. Germline CDR1 and CDR2: SGHRS and YFSETQ. CDR3 sequence (DNA): TGCGCCAGCAGCTTCGGGAGTGGGGAGACCCAGTACTTC. Residues: CASSFGSGETQYF.

The chain recombines TRBV7-2 with TRBJ2-4; D possibly corresponds to TRBD1 (5 bases). The CDR3 runs 17 residues. CDR1 is SGHTA and CDR2 is FQGNSA in the germline V gene. Trimming pared 1 base from V and 0 bases from J, leaving 13 bases between. The CDR3 nucleotides read TGTGCCAGCAGCTTAGACTCCGTGGGGCTAGCCAAAAACATTCAGTACTTC. This gives the protein CASSLDSVGLAKNIQYF.

The chain is built from TRBV24-1 and TRBJ1-2; D may be TRBD1 (5 bases). The CDR3 runs to 14 residues. The germline V gene encodes CDR1 KGHDR and CDR2 SFDVKD. Trimming pared 4 bases from V and 6 bases from J, leaving 14 bases between. CDR3 loop: CATSDSYAGDGYTF. As DNA, the CDR3 is TGTGCCACCAGTGACTCCTACGCGGGGGATGGCTACACCTTC.

With respect to this clone: A much bigger clone sits one base away, suggesting this may be a read error. This chain joins TRBV7-9 and TRBJ2-7; perhaps TRBD1 as D (6 bases). This CDR3 has 12 residues. Germline V gene lookup returns CDR1 SEHNR and CDR2 FQNEAQ (reference sequence). V was cut by 5 bases and J by 4 bases, with 9 bases left in between. DNA for the CDR3: TGTGCCAGCAGCGTACAGGGTTACGAGCAGTACTTC. Translated, it gives CASSVQGYEQYF.

This chain joins TRBV28 and TRBJ2-1; TRBD2 matches 13 bases. The V gene's germline CDR1 is MDHEN and CDR2 SYDVKM. The CDR3 spans 16 residues. Germline trimming cut 9 bases from V and 8 bases from J; bases unmatched to any gene: 13. The CDR3 nucleotides read TGTGCCAGTAGCTTGTGGACTAGCGGGAGAAGAGATGAGCAGTTCTTC. Translating it yields CASSLWTSGRRDEQFF.

This chain links TRBV27 with TRBJ1-2; the D gene is possibly TRBD1 (5 bases). There are 14 residues in the CDR3. Trimming stripped 5 bases from V and 2 bases from J, with 12 bases between. CDR1 and CDR2 (germline): MNHEY, SMNVEV (reference sequence). CDR3 DNA sequence: TGTGCCAGCAGTGACAGTGCCTCAAACTATGGCTACACCTTC. Protein: CASSDSASNYGYTF.

V gene TRBV12-3 or TRBV12-4 combines with J gene TRBJ1-6; TRBD1 agrees at 7 bases. Losses at the gene ends were 7 bases for V and 6 bases for J; bases not matched to a gene: 3. This CDR3 comprises 13 residues. The CDR3 reads CASKGTANSPLHF. In DNA form, the CDR3 reads TGTGCCAGCAAAGGGACAGCTAATTCACCCCTCCACTTT.

The chain couples TRBV5-5 to TRBJ1-2, with TRBD1 identical over 9 bases. The CDR3 is 17 amino acids. The germline gives CDR1 SGHKS, CDR2 YYEKEE (reference sequence). Trimming cost V 1 base and J 2 bases; bases outside gene matches: 9. CDR3 region: CASSLFKGQGNNYGYTF. The CDR3 DNA follows: TGTGCCAGCAGCTTGTTTAAAGGACAGGGGAACAACTATGGCTACACCTTC.

Only one count was recorded for this clone. Here the CDR3 reads CASSVLATNTGELFF. The CDR3 coding sequence is TGTGCCAGCAGCGTGCTAGCGACCAACACCGGGGAGCTGTTTTTT. The chain has TRBV9 and TRBJ2-2; tentative D call: TRBD2 (6 bases). The CDR3 sequence is 15 residues long. Per the germline V gene, CDR1 is SGDLS and CDR2 is YYNGEE. With 2 bases removed from V and 2 bases from J, the gap between germline ends came to 10 bases.

This chain connects TRBV10-3 to TRBJ1-4; 7 nucleotides line up with TRBD1. Germline V CDR1 and CDR2: ENHRY, SYGVKD. The CDR3 length is 14 residues. Trimming at V came to 10 bases and at J to 6 bases, leaving 11 bases not matched to a gene. CDR3 sequence reads: CASRPGQRDEKLFF. The CDR3 DNA reads TGTGCCAGTAGACCGGGACAGAGAGATGAAAAACTGTTTTTT.

V gene TRBV30 combines with J gene TRBJ1-1; 11 nucleotides agree with TRBD1. V shed 6 bases and J 4 bases; nucleotides not matched to a gene: 4. The CDR3 spans 13 residues. The germline V gene encodes CDR1 GTSNPN and CDR2 SVGIG (reference sequence). The CDR3 DNA reads as TGTGCCTGTGGACAGGGGGCGCGCACTGAAGCTTTCTTT. This translates into CACGQGARTEAFF.

The chain has TRBV20-1 and TRBJ2-7; a possible D gene is TRBD1 (5 bases). CDR1 is DFQATT and CDR2 is SNEGSKA in the germline V gene (reference sequence). Trimming shortened V by 3 bases and J by 6 bases, and 18 bases separated the two germline ends. The CDR3 is made up of 14 amino acids. Here the CDR3 DNA reads TGCAGTGCTAGTCTGTTCCAGGGCCCCATCGAGCAGTACTTC. Protein: CSASLFQGPIEQYF.

This clone was found once. The V and J genes are TRBV4-2 and TRBJ1-5; D ambiguous. Germline V gene lookup returns CDR1 LGHNA and CDR2 YNFKEQ. CDR3 length: 15 residues. The V gene lost 4 bases and the J gene lost 3 bases, with 13 bases spanning the gap. CDR3 region: CASSRGEGTNQPQHF. As DNA, the CDR3 is TGTGCCAGCAGCCGCGGGGAGGGAACCAATCAGCCCCAGCATTTT.

This clone was picked up one time. This chain uses TRBV7-2 with TRBJ2-6; the match to TRBD1 covers 7 bases. The CDR3 extends over 18 amino acids. Trimming cost V 4 bases and J 1 base; bases outside gene matches: 10. Germline V lookup: CDR1 SGHTA, CDR2 FQGNSA. CDR3 DNA sequence: TGTGCCAGCAGCTACGCAGGGGGTACAAATTCTGGGGCCAACGTCCTGACTTTC. The encoded protein is CASSYAGGTNSGANVLTF.

The rearrangement uses TRBV28 and TRBJ1-1, with 10 bases identical to TRBD1. Germline V gene sequence: CDR1 MDHEN, CDR2 SYDVKM. This CDR3 has 15 residues. V shed 6 bases and J 5 bases; nucleotides not matched to a gene: 9. The CDR3 coding sequence is TGTGCCAGCAGCCTCCAGACAGGGGGCGCGACTGAAGCTTTCTTT. Its protein product is CASSLQTGGATEAFF.

This clone was recorded only once. The rearrangement links TRBV18 to TRBJ1-1; D remains ambiguous. The germline CDR1 and CDR2 sequences are KGHSH and LQKENI. With 4 bases removed from V and 4 bases from J, the gap between germline ends came to 16 bases. The CDR3 runs 15 residues. CDR3 sequence reads: CASSRSGGRPTEAFF. CDR3 in DNA: TGTGCCAGCTCACGGTCCGGAGGCAGACCCACTGAAGCTTTCTTT.

The chain combines TRBV28 with TRBJ1-6; no firm D call. V was shortened by 6 bases and J by 9 bases, with 18 bases between the two germline ends. Germline CDR1 and CDR2: MDHEN and SYDVKM. There are 15 residues in the CDR3. The DNA for the CDR3 is TGTGCCAGCAGCCCCGTGGGAGGGTCTCGTTCACCCCTCCACTTT. This sequence encodes CASSPVGGSRSPLHF.

CDR3 nucleotides: TGTGCCAGCAGCTATAAAGGGACAGGGGGCGGAAATGGCTACACCTTC. Protein: CASSYKGTGGGNGYTF. The chain has TRBV7-2 and TRBJ1-2; 12 bases map to TRBD1. The V gene's germline CDR1 is SGHTA and CDR2 FQGNSA. CDR3 length equals 16 residues. V shed 4 bases, J shed 6 bases, and the junction held 9 bases outside the gene matches.

J is TRBJ2-1 and V is TRBV27, with 8 bases aligning to TRBD1. V dropped 2 bases and J dropped 4; count of bases not matched to a gene: 4. CDR3 length: 15 amino acids. Germline-derived CDR1 and CDR2 are MNHEY and SMNVEV (reference sequence). The CDR3 DNA follows: TGTGCCAGCAGTTTAGACCGGGACAGGTACAATGAGCAGTTCTTC. Residues: CASSLDRDRYNEQFF.

The count of this clone is one. DNA of the CDR3: TGTGCCAGCAGTCCTAGTAAGGGGGACAGGGGGCTTAACGAGCAGTACTTC. Residues: CASSPSKGDRGLNEQYF. The chain links TRBV27 to TRBJ2-7; 12 nucleotides agree with TRBD1. V lost 5 bases, J lost 5 bases, and 13 bases stayed unmatched. There are 17 residues in the CDR3. CDR1 and CDR2 from the germline V gene are MNHEY and SMNVEV (reference sequence).

The chain has TRBV5-1 and TRBJ2-1, with 13 bases lining up with TRBD2. The CDR3 length is 15 residues. Trimming cost V 4 bases and J 9 bases; bases outside gene matches: 7. Germline V lookup: CDR1 SGHRS, CDR2 YFSETQ. CDR3 region: CASSRGTSGDAEQFF. The CDR3 DNA reads as TGCGCCAGCAGCCGGGGGACTAGCGGGGACGCTGAGCAGTTCTTC.

J is TRBJ2-7 and V is TRBV5-1, with TRBD1 identical over 7 bases. CDR1 is SGHRS and CDR2 is YFSETQ in the germline V gene. Unmatched junction bases numbered 8, after V lost 1 base and J lost 4 bases. The CDR3 is made up of 15 amino acids. This chain's CDR3 is CASSLLTGRRYEQYF. In DNA, the CDR3 is TGCGCCAGCAGCTTGTTGACAGGGCGTAGGTACGAGCAGTACTTC.

The DNA for the CDR3 is TGTGCCAGCAGCTTGGGCAGGGAAAATCAGCCCCAGCATTTT. Encoded protein: CASSLGRENQPQHF. The chain links TRBV5-6 to TRBJ1-5; weak D call: TRBD1 (5 bases). Germline V lookup: CDR1 SGHDT, CDR2 YYEEEE. V was clipped by 0 bases and J by 4 bases, with 8 bases between them. The CDR3 is made up of 14 amino acids.

The chain combines TRBV11-2 with TRBJ2-1, with 13 bases matching TRBD2. The CDR3 extends over 15 amino acids. Germline CDR1 and CDR2: SGHAT and FQNNGV. V lost 3 bases, J lost 8 bases, and 4 bases stayed unmatched. As DNA, the CDR3 is TGTGCCAGCAGCTTTGGACTAGCGGGAGTTTATGAGCAGTTCTTC. It is translated as CASSFGLAGVYEQFF.

V usage is TRBV18 and J usage is TRBJ2-5, with D tentatively TRBD1 (5 bases). This CDR3 is 14 amino acids long. The V gene lost 0 bases and the J gene lost 5 bases, with 10 bases spanning the gap. From germline, CDR1 is KGHSH and CDR2 LQKENI. The CDR3 DNA is TGTGCCAGCTCACCACCGCCAGGGTTCGAGACCCAGTACTTC. This encodes CASSPPPGFETQYF.

This rearrangement joins TRBV28 to TRBJ2-7; tentative D call: TRBD1 (6 bases). Germline lookup yields CDR1 MDHEN and CDR2 SYDVKM. There are 16 residues in the CDR3. The V and J ends lost 3 bases and 3 bases respectively, with 18 bases between them. The CDR3 here is CASSFRLGRGYYEQYF. For the CDR3, the DNA is TGTGCCAGCAGTTTTCGGCTCGGCAGGGGATACTACGAGCAGTACTTC.